The present T cell receptor beta chain was sequenced within a study of T cell responses to AZD1222 COVID-19 vaccine. This CDR3 has 11 amino acids. Per germline, CDR1 MNHEY and CDR2 SVGEGT. The V and J ends lost 0 bases and 9 bases respectively, with 3 bases between them. Using immunoSEQ multiplex PCR, the repertoire was profiled, and TCRdb retains in-frame clones only, with some absent. This table has more than 95,000 clones, approximately 85% appearing once. The material sequenced was peripheral blood, taken on day 0 of MenACWY control vaccination. This sequence originates from an adult in good health. This chain links TRBV6-2 or TRBV6-3 with TRBJ2-1, with no clear D. CDR3 bases: TGTGCCAGCAGTTACTCGTCTGAGCAGTTCTTC. Its translation is CASSYSSEQFF.